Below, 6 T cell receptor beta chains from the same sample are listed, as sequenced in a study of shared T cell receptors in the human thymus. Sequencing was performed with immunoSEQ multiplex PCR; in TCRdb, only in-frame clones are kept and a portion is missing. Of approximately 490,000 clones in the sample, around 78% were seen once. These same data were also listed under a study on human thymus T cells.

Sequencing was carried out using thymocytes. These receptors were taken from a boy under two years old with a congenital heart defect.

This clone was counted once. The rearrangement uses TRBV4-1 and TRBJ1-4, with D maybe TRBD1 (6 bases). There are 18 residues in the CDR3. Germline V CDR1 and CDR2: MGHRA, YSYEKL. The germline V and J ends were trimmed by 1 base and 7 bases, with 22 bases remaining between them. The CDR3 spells CASSQAPWSGGAGEKLFF. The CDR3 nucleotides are TGCGCCAGCAGCCAAGCCCCCTGGAGCGGGGGGGCTGGTGAAAAACTGTTTTTT.

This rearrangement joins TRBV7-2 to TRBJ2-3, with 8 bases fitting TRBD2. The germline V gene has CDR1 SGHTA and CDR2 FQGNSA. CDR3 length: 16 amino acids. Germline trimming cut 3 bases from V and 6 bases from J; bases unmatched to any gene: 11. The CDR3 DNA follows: TGTGCCAGCAGCTTGATCAGCGGGAGAGGGATGGATACGCAGTATTTT. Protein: CASSLISGRGMDTQYF. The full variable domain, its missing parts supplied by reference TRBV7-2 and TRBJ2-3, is GAGVSQSPSNKVTEKGKDVELRCDPISGHTALYWYRQSLGQGLEFLIYFQGNSAPDKSGLPSDRFSAERTGGSVSTLTIQRTQQEDSAVYLCASSLISGRGMDTQYFGPGTRLTVL.

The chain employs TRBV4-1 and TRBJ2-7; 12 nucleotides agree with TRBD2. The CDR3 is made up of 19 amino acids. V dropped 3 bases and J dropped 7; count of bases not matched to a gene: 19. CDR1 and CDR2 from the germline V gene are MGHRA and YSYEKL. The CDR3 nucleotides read TGCGCCAGCAGCCAGCACCTACGACTAGCGGGAGACCAACCTAGGGAGCAGTACTTC. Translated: CASSQHLRLAGDQPREQYF.

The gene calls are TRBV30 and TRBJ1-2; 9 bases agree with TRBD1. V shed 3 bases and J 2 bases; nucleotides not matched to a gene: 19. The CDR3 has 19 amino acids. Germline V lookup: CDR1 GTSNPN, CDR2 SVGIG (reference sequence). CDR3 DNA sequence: TGTGCCTGGAGCCGTTACACTTTACGACAGGGGGGAATCAACTATGGCTACACCTTC. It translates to CAWSRYTLRQGGINYGYTF.

In nucleotides, the CDR3 is TGTGCCTGGAGTTTGGGACAGGGGTCCCCCTACGAGCAGTACTTC. Translated: CAWSLGQGSPYEQYF. The chain employs TRBV30 and TRBJ2-7; 10 bases are shared with TRBD1. Per the germline V gene, CDR1 is GTSNPN and CDR2 is SVGIG (reference sequence). The CDR3 contains 15 residues. Losses at the gene ends were 2 bases for V and 2 bases for J; bases not matched to a gene: 6.

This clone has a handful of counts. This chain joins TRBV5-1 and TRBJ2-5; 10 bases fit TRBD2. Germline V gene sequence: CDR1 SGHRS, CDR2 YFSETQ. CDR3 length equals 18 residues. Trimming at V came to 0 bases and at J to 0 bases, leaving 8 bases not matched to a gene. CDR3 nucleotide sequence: TGCGCCAGCAGCTTGGGAGGTAGCGGGAGGTCCTACCAAGAGACCCAGTACTTC. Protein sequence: CASSLGGSGRSYQETQYF.